This T cell receptor (beta chain) was recorded in a study of blood T cell repertoires in COVID-19. As for the study in general: PBMCs, B-cell-depleted T cells, or T cells provided the cDNA or gDNA that made up the material.

V lost 4 bases, J lost 7 bases, and 5 bases lay in between. The CDR3 consists of 12 residues. The repertoire was sequenced with immunoSEQ multiplex PCR; TCRdb's copy has only in-frame clones and lacks some. This sample has around 130,000 clones, with approximately 87% found just once. This receptor was taken from a man in his sixties with acute or convalescent COVID-19. The chain uses TRBV12-3 or TRBV12-4 and TRBJ1-6, with unresolved D. Sequencing input: peripheral blood. For the CDR3, the DNA is TGTGCCAGCAGTTCCCAGAATTCACCCCTCCACTTT. This encodes CASSSQNSPLHF.